The 19 T cell receptor beta chains below all came from one sample that was sequenced in a study of cytomegalovirus exposure and HLA in healthy donors. The PCR employed 60 Vbeta primers together with 13 Jbeta primers. Libraries were prepared by immunoSEQ multiplex PCR; TCRdb keeps only in-frame clonotypes and omits some of them. The profile shows fewer than 100,000 clones, 75% to 80% of them singletons. The sequenced material came from PBMCs. The source of these receptors is a middle-aged woman in good health and CMV-seronegative.

The genes are TRBV7-2 and TRBJ1-3; D unclear. V gave up 5 bases and J gave up 0 bases, with 8 bases separating them. CDR1 and CDR2 from the germline V gene are SGHTA and FQGNSA. The CDR3 consists of 14 residues. The CDR3 sequence is CASSPQFSGNTIYF. In DNA, the CDR3 is TGTGCCAGCAGCCCACAGTTCTCTGGAAACACCATATATTTT.

The CDR3 DNA follows: TGTGCCAGCACCTCAGCCTCGGTGCCGGGTGAAAAACTGTTTTTT. This translates into CASTSASVPGEKLFF. This rearrangement joins TRBV7-8 to TRBJ1-4; D unclear. The V end was cut by 7 bases, the J end by 7 bases, with 19 bases between. Germline CDR1 is SGHVS and CDR2 is FQNEAQ. The CDR3 length is 15 residues. The variable domain in full, with the rest retrieved from reference TRBV7-8 and TRBJ1-4, is GAGVSQSPRYKVAKRGQDVALRCDPISGHVSLFWYQQALGQGPEFLTYFQNEAQLDKSGLPSDRFFAERPEGSVSTLKIQRTQQEDSAVYLCASTSASVPGEKLFFGSGTQLSVL.

This chain joins TRBV7-8 and TRBJ2-3, with 7 bases that match TRBD2. Germline CDR1 is SGHVS and CDR2 is FQNEAQ. The ends lost 1 base at V and 0 bases at J; junction bases unmatched: 4. The CDR3 is made up of 16 amino acids. The CDR3 DNA sequence: TGTGCCAGCAGCTTAGGTTGGCGGGGGAGCACAGATACGCAGTATTTT. It codes for CASSLGWRGSTDTQYF.

This chain uses TRBV28 with TRBJ2-3; possible D gene TRBD2, 5 bases. The CDR3 runs 14 residues. Looked up from germline, CDR1 is MDHEN and CDR2 is SYDVKM. V was shortened by 4 bases and J by 6 bases, with 14 bases between the two germline ends. CDR3 protein: CASSSGLPPDTQYF. For the CDR3, the DNA is TGTGCCAGCAGTTCCGGACTCCCCCCCGATACGCAGTATTTT.

The V gene is TRBV25-1, the J gene TRBJ2-1; 7 bases line up with TRBD1. V shed 3 bases, J shed 6 bases, and the junction held 8 bases outside the gene matches. This CDR3 comprises 15 residues. Germline lookup yields CDR1 MGHDK and CDR2 SYGVNS. The CDR3 DNA is TGTGCCAGCAGTGACCCAGACAGGGCAGGCAATGAGCAGTTCTTC. It translates to CASSDPDRAGNEQFF.

This clone came up once. This chain uses TRBV5-4 with TRBJ1-2; D is undetermined. The germline V gene has CDR1 SGHNT and CDR2 YYREEE (reference sequence). V was cut by 4 bases and J by 2 bases, with 12 bases left in between. This CDR3 is built from 14 residues. In DNA form, the CDR3 reads TGTGCCAGCAGCAGCCCACAGAAGAACTATGGCTACACCTTC. As protein: CASSSPQKNYGYTF.

This chain links TRBV13 with TRBJ1-2; no definite D call. The CDR3 is made up of 12 amino acids. V gave up 4 bases and J gave up 8 bases, with 11 bases separating them. The germline gives CDR1 PRHDT, CDR2 FYEKMQ (reference sequence). CDR3: CASSSGSVGYTF. DNA of the CDR3: TGTGCCAGCAGCTCGGGATCTGTGGGCTACACCTTC.

The chain employs TRBV6-1 and TRBJ1-1; maybe TRBD1 (5 bases). The CDR3 is 17 amino acids. Germline V CDR1 and CDR2: MNHNS, SASEGT. V lost 4 bases and J 7 bases, leaving 25 bases between the germline ends. This CDR3 is CASSGGKRGPRRGEAFF. The CDR3 nucleotides read TGTGCCAGCAGTGGGGGGAAACGGGGCCCGCGGAGGGGTGAAGCTTTCTTT.

This clone was seen only once. The genes are TRBV19 and TRBJ1-5; a possible D gene is TRBD1 (6 bases). The V end lost 1 base, the J end lost 6 bases, and 16 bases lay between the germline ends. Germline lookup yields CDR1 LNHDA and CDR2 SQIVND (reference sequence). The CDR3 sequence is 16 residues long. CDR3 protein: CASSIGWGGPSQPQHF. The CDR3 nucleotides are TGTGCCAGTAGTATAGGATGGGGGGGGCCCAGTCAGCCCCAGCATTTT.

This clone was seen many times. V and J are TRBV30 and TRBJ1-1; D possibly corresponds to TRBD1 (6 bases). V was trimmed by 5 bases and J by 1 base, leaving 14 bases between them. The CDR3 runs 14 residues. In germline, CDR1 is GTSNPN, CDR2 SVGIG (reference sequence). In DNA, the CDR3 is TGTGCCTGGTTTTCCGGACAGACGAACACTGAAGCTTTCTTT. Encoded protein: CAWFSGQTNTEAFF. Based on the CDR3 plus reference TRBV30 and TRBJ1-1, the full variable domain is SQTIHQWPATLVQPVGSPLSLECTVEGTSNPNLYWYRQAAGRGLQLLFYSVGIGQISSEVPQNLSASRPQDRQFILSSKKLLLSDSGFYLCAWFSGQTNTEAFFGQGTRLTVV.

The chain joins TRBV7-2 to TRBJ2-5; 7 nucleotides agree with TRBD2. Germline V gives CDR1 SGHTA, CDR2 FQGNSA. The ends lost 1 base at V and 5 bases at J; junction bases unmatched: 7. The CDR3 is 15 residues long. The CDR3 DNA is TGTGCCAGCAGCTTAGGGGGTCGGGGGGACGAGACCCAGTACTTC. Translated, it gives CASSLGGRGDETQYF.

The rearrangement joins TRBV20-1 to TRBJ1-1; D may be TRBD1 (5 bases). Germline assignment: CDR1 DFQATT and CDR2 SNEGSKA (reference sequence). The CDR3 runs to 11 residues. The CDR3, as DNA: TGCATCACCTATTTGGGGCTTGAAGCTTTCTTT. It codes for CITYLGLEAFF.

This chain connects TRBV28 to TRBJ2-1; the match to TRBD1 covers 7 bases. V dropped 4 bases and J dropped 15; count of bases not matched to a gene: 12. CDR1 is MDHEN and CDR2 is SYDVKM in the germline V gene. This CDR3 has 13 amino acids. CDR3 DNA: TGTGCCAGCAGTTCCTTCACGAGACAGGGTATGTTCTTC. Its translation is CASSSFTRQGMFF.

This chain links TRBV29-1 with TRBJ1-5; 8 bases are shared with TRBD1. The CDR3 consists of 14 residues. The V gene end was trimmed by 4 bases and the J gene end by 0 bases; junction bases not matched to a gene: 2. The germline CDR1 and CDR2 sequences are SQVTM and ANQGSEA. The CDR3 is CSVAGQGSNQPQHF. The CDR3 DNA sequence: TGCAGCGTTGCCGGACAGGGTAGCAATCAGCCCCAGCATTTT.

The rearrangement links TRBV14 to TRBJ2-7; D is unclear. From germline, CDR1 is SGHDN and CDR2 FVKESK. CDR3 length: 13 residues. V was shortened by 1 base and J by 3 bases, with 7 bases between the two germline ends. Here the CDR3 reads CASSQAVNYEQYF. CDR3 DNA sequence: TGTGCCAGCAGCCAAGCGGTCAACTACGAGCAGTACTTC.

The V call is TRBV6-6, the J call TRBJ1-2, with D unclear. This CDR3 contains 12 residues. V was trimmed by 1 base and J by 6 bases, leaving 6 bases between them. Per germline, CDR1 MNHNY and CDR2 SVGAGI (reference sequence). The CDR3 DNA follows: TGTGCCAGCAGTTACTTGGGCGATGGCTACACCTTC. Protein: CASSYLGDGYTF.

This chain joins TRBV6-1 and TRBJ1-5, with TRBD1 as a possible D gene (6 bases). V shed 5 bases and J shed 4 bases, with 15 bases lying between them. The CDR3 runs to 15 residues. Germline V gene data show CDR1 as MNHNS and CDR2 as SASEGT. The CDR3 protein is CASSPSGGWNQPQHF. For the CDR3, the DNA is TGTGCCAGCAGTCCCTCGGGGGGCTGGAATCAGCCCCAGCATTTT.

This clone has just a few counts. The chain uses TRBV4-3 and TRBJ1-4; TRBD1 might be the D (5 bases). Germline-derived CDR1 and CDR2 are LGHNA and YSLEER. The CDR3 totals 15 residues. V was trimmed by 0 bases and J by 8 bases, leaving 13 bases between them. The CDR3 region is CASSQDLGASEKLFF. CDR3 DNA sequence: TGCGCCAGCAGCCAAGATCTTGGGGCGAGCGAAAAACTGTTTTTT.

This chain links TRBV7-8 with TRBJ1-2; 8 nucleotides line up with TRBD1. Germline V gene lookup returns CDR1 SGHVS and CDR2 FQNEAQ. V was clipped by 5 bases and J by 5 bases; unmatched bases: 10. The CDR3 covers 15 residues. DNA of the CDR3: TGTGCCAGCAGCCTAATCCCAGGGGGCGCGTATGGCTACACCTTC. The encoded protein is CASSLIPGGAYGYTF.